This is a list of T cell receptor beta chains from one sample in a study of memory CD4+ T cells and cytomegalovirus serostatus. Method: immunoSEQ multiplex PCR; TCRdb's copy keeps in-frame clones and lacks some. This table holds about 56,000 clones, 82% found once. Sequencing was carried out using memory CD4+ T cells from blood. Source of these receptors: an adult in good health and CMV-seronegative. Each CDR3 is given with its conserved first and last residue. The D gene is left open where the match is weak. The size field is filled for only some rows; it gives once, few, many or a size class.

d_call: NA; clone_size: NA; v_call: TRBV6-1; j_call: TRBJ1-4; cdr3_aa: CASRQAQAPNEKLFF; cdr3_nt: TGTGCCAGCAGACAGGCACAGGCCCCGAATGAAAAACTGTTTTTT
d_call: TRBD1; clone_size: NA; v_call: TRBV4-1; j_call: TRBJ2-3; cdr3_aa: CASSSLGQVGSTDTQYF; cdr3_nt: TGCGCCAGCAGCTCACTCGGACAGGTTGGCAGCACAGATACGCAGTATTTT
d_call: NA; clone_size: once; v_call: TRBV7-2; j_call: TRBJ1-1; cdr3_aa: CASSQRGPRPTEAFF; cdr3_nt: TGTGCCAGCAGTCAGAGGGGCCCCCGGCCCACTGAAGCTTTCTTT
d_call: NA; clone_size: NA; v_call: TRBV5-8; j_call: TRBJ2-3; cdr3_aa: CASSPNTQYF; cdr3_nt: TGTGCCAGCAGCCCAAATACGCAGTATTTT
d_call: TRBD1; clone_size: NA; v_call: TRBV10-3; j_call: TRBJ1-1; cdr3_aa: CAISSPEGQGTEAFF; cdr3_nt: TGTGCCATCAGTTCCCCCGAGGGACAGGGAACTGAAGCTTTCTTT
d_call: TRBD1; clone_size: NA; v_call: TRBV6-5; j_call: TRBJ2-7; cdr3_aa: CASSQGQGRNEQYF; cdr3_nt: TGTGCCAGCAGTCAGGGACAGGGGAGGAACGAGCAGTACTTC
d_call: TRBD1; clone_size: NA; v_call: TRBV7-2; j_call: TRBJ1-2; cdr3_aa: CASSLATGEGYGYTF; cdr3_nt: TGTGCCAGCAGCTTAGCAACAGGGGAGGGTTATGGCTACACCTTC
d_call: NA; clone_size: NA; v_call: TRBV6-5; j_call: TRBJ1-2; cdr3_aa: CASRPTFTANYGYTF; cdr3_nt: TGTGCCAGCAGACCGACCTTTACTGCTAACTATGGCTACACCTTC
d_call: TRBD2; clone_size: NA; v_call: TRBV15; j_call: TRBJ2-3; cdr3_aa: CATSRPKGLAGGQRTDTQYF; cdr3_nt: TGTGCCACCAGCAGACCGAAGGGGCTAGCGGGGGGGCAGAGGACAGATACGCAGTATTTT
d_call: TRBD1; clone_size: NA; v_call: TRBV7-9; j_call: TRBJ2-4; cdr3_aa: CASSSPKQGMENIQYF; cdr3_nt: TGTGCCAGCAGCTCCCCGAAACAGGGGATGGAAAACATTCAGTACTTC